The 22 T cell receptor beta chains given below trace back to one sample, sequenced in a study of tumor and adjacent non-tumor tissue in lung cancer. Three rounds of nested PCR, following a modified ARM-PCR protocol, produced the TCRbeta library. TCRdb passed the multiplex PCR reads through MiXCR, listing each CDR3 protein once. The profile shows tens of thousands of distinct CDR3 sequences, more than 65% of them singletons. This sample's RNA came from whole unsorted tissue. Distant lung tissue was collected more than 3 cm away from the tumor edge. Sequenced material: distant non-tumor lung tissue. The receptors here all came from a man aged 70-80 years with non-small cell lung cancer.

A note on this clonotype: The CDR3 does not end in the conserved phenylalanine or tryptophan, so this is likely a read error. This chain joins TRBV20-1 and TRBJ2-3; D call uncertain. The CDR3 has 13 residues. V was cut by 6 bases and J by 4 bases, with 14 bases left in between. Germline CDR1 and CDR2: DFQATT and SNEGSKA (reference sequence). Here the CDR3 DNA reads TGCAGTGCCGGATGGGCCGGTTCAGATACGCAGTATCTT. It translates to CSAGWAGSDTQYL.

Concerning this clonotype itself: Being one base from a much bigger clone, this may be a read error. V usage is TRBV20-1 and J usage is TRBJ2-7, with D perhaps TRBD1 (6 bases). Germline V gene lookup returns CDR1 DFQATT and CDR2 SNEGSKA (reference sequence). This CDR3 region has 17 residues. The V end lost 0 bases, the J end lost 0 bases, and 18 bases lay between the germline ends. This CDR3 is CSARDLYRDNSSYEQYF. DNA of the CDR3: TGCAGTGCTAGAGATTTATACAGGGACAACAGCTCCTACGAGCAGTACTTC.

This chain connects TRBV12-3 or TRBV12-4 to TRBJ1-5, with TRBD1 matching over 7 bases. J gave up 6 bases and V 5 bases, and 7 bases lay outside the gene matches. CDR3 length: 14 amino acids. CDR3 in amino acids: CASSTTGCSQPQHF. CDR3 coding DNA: TGTGCCAGCAGTACGACAGGGTGCAGTCAGCCCCAGCATTTT.

This clonotype came up many times. The chain links TRBV6-2 or TRBV6-3 to TRBJ2-3, with a weak D call TRBD1 (5 bases). CDR3 size: 14 residues. Germline V gene sequence: CDR1 MNHEY, CDR2 SVGEGT. Trimming took off 2 bases at V and 6 bases at J, with 12 bases between the two ends. CDR3 sequence: CASSYIRGSDTQYF. The CDR3 coding sequence is TGTGCCAGCAGTTACATTAGGGGCTCGGATACGCAGTATTTT.

As for this clonotype: At one boundary the junction diverges from the germline segment, which might be a read error. V usage is TRBV11-1 and J usage is TRBJ1-2; 8 bases are a match to TRBD1. The germline CDR1 and CDR2 sequences are SGHAT and FQDESV (reference sequence). The length of the CDR3 is 13 residues. The CDR3 sequence is CASSTGQAYGYTF. CDR3 DNA sequence: TGTGCCAGCAGCACGGGACAGGCCTATGGATACACCTTC. The whole variable domain, filled in from reference TRBV11-1 and TRBJ1-2, reads EAEVAQSPRYKITEKSQAVAFWCDPISGHATLYWYRQILGQGPELLVQFQDESVVDDSQLPKDRFSAERLKGVDSTLKIQPAELGDSAMYLCASSTGQAYGYTFGSGTRLTVV.

In the case of this clonotype: The junction differs from germline at one of its ends, possibly a read error. Here the CDR3 reads CASSATPDRERYGYTF. In nucleotides, the CDR3 is TGTGCTAGCAGCGCTACACCCGACAGGGAACGGTATGGCTACACCTTC. This sequence joins TRBV9 and TRBJ1-2; 7 nucleotides line up with TRBD1. Germline V CDR1 and CDR2: SGDLS, YYNGEE. The CDR3 has 16 residues.

The V call is TRBV29-1, the J call TRBJ2-7; D is possibly TRBD1 (5 bases). CDR3 length equals 14 residues. CDR1 and CDR2 from the germline V gene are SQVTM and ANQGSEA. The CDR3 is CRDSRMAGGGMQYF. In DNA, the CDR3 is TGCAGAGACAGCAGAATGGCCGGCGGTGGGATGCAGTACTTC.

For this clonotype: A junction boundary mismatches the germline segment, possibly from a read error. The chain uses TRBV6-5 and TRBJ2-7, with D hard to call. This CDR3 has 13 residues. The V gene's germline CDR1 is MNHEY and CDR2 SVGAGI. The CDR3 region has the DNA TGTGCCAGAAGTTACACAGAATCCTACGAGCAGTACTTC. Its translation is CARSYTESYEQYF.

As for this clonotype: A junction end diverges from the germline sequence, so it may reflect a read error. The gene calls are TRBV29-1 and TRBJ2-7, with D unresolved. The CDR3 runs 12 residues. Germline assignment: CDR1 SQVTM and CDR2 ANQGSEA. CDR3 sequence: CSVITASYEQYF. CDR3 nucleotides: TGCAGCGTTATAACTGCATCCTACGAGCAATACTTC.

V usage is TRBV6-1 and J usage is TRBJ2-3, with 8 bases identical to TRBD1. Trimming removed 4 bases from V and 2 bases from J; junction bases left unmatched: 8. The V gene's germline CDR1 is MNHNS and CDR2 SASEGT. The CDR3 is made up of 16 amino acids. For the CDR3, the DNA is TGTGCCAGCAGTGGCCCTCCGGGACAGGACACAGATACGCAGTATTTT. Its translation: CASSGPPGQDTDTQYF.

In the case of this clonotype: A much more abundant neighbour one base away suggests this may be a read error. The chain uses TRBV6-5 and TRBJ2-1; the D gene could be TRBD1 or TRBD2 (5 bases each). The germline V gene has CDR1 MNHEY and CDR2 SVGAGI. The CDR3 spans 15 residues. The CDR3 DNA reads TGTGCCAGCAGTTACTCCGGGGCAGCCTACATTGAGCAGTTCTTC. Amino acid sequence: CASSYSGAAYIEQFF.

Only a few counts were recorded for this clonotype. It may be a read error: a sequence one base away is much more abundant. Here the CDR3 DNA reads TGTGCCAGCAGCCCAGGACAGGTCTGGGGAAACACCATGTATTTT. It codes for CASSPGQVWGNTMYF. The rearrangement links TRBV6-5 to TRBJ1-3; TRBD1 matches at 7 bases. From germline, CDR1 is MNHEY and CDR2 SVGAGI. This CDR3 comprises 15 residues.

Regarding this clonotype: A much larger clone differs by one base, so this may be a read error. Without the conserved terminal phenylalanine or tryptophan, this CDR3 likely stems from a read error. The gene calls are TRBV20-1 and TRBJ2-4; no firm D call. Trimming left V 5 bases short and J 12 bases short, with 14 bases between. Germline loops: CDR1 DFQATT, CDR2 SNEGSKA (reference sequence). The CDR3 extends over 11 amino acids. CDR3 nucleotides: TGCAGTGCTGCTACCGCCGCCCCTCAGTACTTG. Translation gives CSAATAAPQYL.

The gene calls are TRBV25-1 and TRBJ1-5, with D uncertain. CDR1 and CDR2 from the germline V gene are MGHDK and SYGVNS. The CDR3 loop spans 13 amino acids. V dropped 10 bases and J dropped 3 bases, with 13 bases sitting between them. CDR3 loop: CAIRGRSNQPQHF. CDR3 nucleotides: TGTGCCATCAGAGGACGGTCCAATCAGCCCCAGCATTTT.

The rearrangement joins TRBV6-5 to TRBJ2-6, with TRBD1 matching 9 bases. CDR3 length equals 17 residues. Germline CDR1 reads MNHEY; CDR2 reads SVGAGI. V gave up 4 bases and J gave up 15 bases; unmatched junction bases: 19. CDR3 sequence reads: CASSSGTGGSGAKDLTF. For the CDR3, the DNA is TGTGCCAGCAGTTCCGGAACAGGGGGCTCTGGGGCCAAGGACCTGACTTTC.

The chain couples TRBV6-6 to TRBJ1-5; possible D gene TRBD1, 5 bases. The length of the CDR3 is 11 residues. The V gene's germline CDR1 is MNHNY and CDR2 SVGAGI (reference sequence). The V gene lost 5 bases and the J gene lost 15 bases, with 14 bases spanning the gap. CDR3 protein: CASSQFRDTHF. The CDR3 region has the DNA TGTGCCAGCAGTCAGTTCAGGGATACGCATTTT.

On this clonotype: The junction and the germline gene differ at one end; a read error may be behind it. The V call is TRBV19, the J call TRBJ2-2; no clear D gene. Germline V gene sequence: CDR1 LNHDA, CDR2 SQIVND (reference sequence). The CDR3 is 17 residues long. The CDR3 protein is CASSIDRRLGNTGQLFF. DNA for the CDR3: TGTGCCAGTAGTATAGATCGGCGTCTAGGAAACACCGGGCAGCTGTTTTTT. Full variable domain (outside the CDR3, taken from reference TRBV19 and TRBJ2-2): DGGITQSPKYLFRKEGQNVTLSCEQNLNHDAMYWYRQDPGQGLRLIYYSQIVNDFQKGDIAEGYSVSREKKESFPLTVTSAQKNPTAFYLCASSIDRRLGNTGQLFFGEGSRLTVL.

V gene TRBV28 combines with J gene TRBJ1-2; the D gene is possibly TRBD1 (5 bases). The V and J ends lost 9 bases and 2 bases respectively, with 13 bases between them. CDR3 length: 13 residues. Germline V gives CDR1 MDHEN, CDR2 SYDVKM. DNA of the CDR3: TGTGCCAGAAGTGGCCCAGGGAACTATGGCTACACCTTC. Translation gives CARSGPGNYGYTF.

About this clonotype itself: One end of the junction fails to match germline, which may point to a read error. J is TRBJ1-2 and V is TRBV11-1; no definite D call. This CDR3 comprises 12 residues. The germline CDR1 and CDR2 sequences are SGHAT and FQDESV (reference sequence). CDR3 sequence reads: CASSLYRYGYSF. The CDR3 DNA reads as TGTGCCAGCAGCTTATATAGATATGGATACAGCTTC.

For this clonotype: Germline is not matched at one junction end, which may reflect a read error. The chain couples TRBV14 to TRBJ2-3; a possible D gene is TRBD1 (5 bases). The CDR3 is 17 residues long. Germline CDR1 SGHDN, CDR2 FVKESK. The CDR3 region is CVSSQDRLGLGTDTQYF. CDR3 DNA sequence: TGTGTAAGCAGCCAAGATAGGTTGGGGCTTGGCACTGATACGCAGTATTTT.

Remarks on this clonotype: A read error may be the cause here, since a much bigger clone is one base away. The genes are TRBV30 and TRBJ1-1; weak D call: TRBD1 (6 bases). The CDR3 runs 16 residues. Trimming cost V 3 bases and J 0 bases, with 17 bases left between them. Germline V gene data show CDR1 as GTSNPN and CDR2 as SVGIG (reference sequence). This CDR3 is CAWSQGAGTMNTEAFF. In DNA form, the CDR3 reads TGTGCCTGGAGCCAAGGGGCTGGGACAATGAACACTGAAGCTTTCTTT.

This clonotype was observed a few times. Just one base apart from a much larger clone, this may be a read error. The chain is built from TRBV12-5 and TRBJ1-5; D ambiguous. The CDR3 has 13 amino acids. Germline CDR1 reads LGHNT; CDR2 reads FRNRAP. Between the trimmed V and J ends, which lost 0 bases and 4 bases, there was a span of 4 bases. The CDR3 DNA is TGTGCTAGTGGTTTGGTCCTTAATCAGCCCCAGCATTTT. Translating gives CASGLVLNQPQHF. Combining the CDR3 with reference TRBV12-5 and TRBJ1-5 gives the whole variable domain DARVTQTPRHKVTEMGQEVTMRCQPILGHNTVFWYRQTMMQGLELLAYFRNRAPLDDSGMPKDRFSAEMPDATLATLKIQPSEPRDSAVYFCASGLVLNQPQHFGDGTRLSIL.